Each of the 17 T cell receptor beta chains below was sequenced from the same sample in a study of neurological immune-mediated disorders. In TCRdb, the 5' RACE reads were re-called with MiXCR into one record per CDR3 protein. In the table there are fewer than 20,000 distinct CDR3 sequences, roughly 10% of which are singletons. The sample taken for sequencing was CD8+ T cells from blood. The receptors stem from a man aged 45-60 years in good health.

This clonotype was seen once. The J gene is TRBJ2-1, the V gene TRBV24-1; D may be TRBD2 (6 bases). Germline CDR1 and CDR2: KGHDR and SFDVKD. This CDR3 is built from 14 residues. The germline V and J ends were trimmed by 3 bases and 4 bases, with 9 bases remaining between them. CDR3 bases: TGTGCCACCAGTGATGGCGGGGTTTACAATGAGCAGTTCTTC. Residues: CATSDGGVYNEQFF.

This clonotype was seen repeatedly, ten times or more. The gene calls are TRBV7-6 and TRBJ2-7, with D unresolved. Looked up from germline, CDR1 is SGHVS and CDR2 is FNYEAQ. V was cut by 1 base and J by 1 base, with 14 bases left in between. The CDR3 covers 16 residues. The CDR3 sequence: CASSLDPPGRSYEQYF. The CDR3 DNA follows: TGTGCCAGCAGCTTAGACCCACCGGGCCGGTCCTACGAGCAGTACTTC.

The table lists this clonotype with many counts. The rearrangement uses TRBV20-1 and TRBJ2-5; the D gene is possibly TRBD1 (6 bases). The CDR3 sequence is 13 residues long. CDR1 is DFQATT and CDR2 is SNEGSKA in the germline V gene (reference sequence). Trimming shortened V by 5 bases and J by 5 bases, and 15 bases separated the two germline ends. CDR3 coding DNA: TGCAGTGCTCCAGGGGAGCTCTTGGAGACCCAGTACTTC. This sequence encodes CSAPGELLETQYF.

The V and J genes are TRBV25-1 and TRBJ1-1; no firm D call. Germline V CDR1 and CDR2: MGHDK, SYGVNS. Trimming removed 1 base from V and 6 bases from J, with 9 bases in between. The CDR3 covers 13 residues. The CDR3 spells CASSELMAPEAFF. The CDR3 coding sequence is TGTGCCAGCAGTGAATTAATGGCTCCTGAAGCTTTCTTT.

The sample holds many counts of this clonotype. J is TRBJ2-2 and V is TRBV24-1; 8 positions agree with TRBD1. Germline lookup yields CDR1 KGHDR and CDR2 SFDVKD. This CDR3 has 15 residues. J lost 6 bases, V lost 9 bases, and 11 bases had no gene match. CDR3 protein: CATSGPTGEAGELFF. CDR3 nucleotide sequence: TGTGCCACCTCAGGTCCGACAGGGGAAGCCGGGGAGCTGTTTTTT.

This clonotype came up many times. This chain joins TRBV19 and TRBJ2-1; the D is unclear. The V and J ends lost 1 base and 6 bases respectively, with 4 bases between them. CDR3 length: 12 residues. Germline CDR1 is LNHDA and CDR2 is SQIVND (reference sequence). Here the CDR3 DNA reads TGTGCCAGTAGTATAGGGAGCAATGAGCAGTTCTTC. As protein: CASSIGSNEQFF.

This clonotype has at least ten counts. Mismatch with germline at one junction end may stem from a read error. J is TRBJ2-7 and V is TRBV30; possible D gene TRBD2, 5 bases. The length of the CDR3 is 13 residues. Germline values: CDR1 GTSNPN, CDR2 SVGIG (reference sequence). The DNA for the CDR3 is TGTGCCTGGAGTGTACTTCGCGGGCGGGTGATTGGTTTC. The encoded protein is CAWSVLRGRVIGF. Using reference TRBV30 and TRBJ2-7 for the parts outside the CDR3, the full variable domain is SQTIHQWPATLVQPVGSPLSLECTVEGTSNPNLYWYRQAAGRGLQLLFYSVGIGQISSEVPQNLSASRPQDRQFILSSKKLLLSDSGFYLCAWSVLRGRVIGFGPGTRLTVT.

This clonotype was counted at least ten times. The rearrangement joins TRBV29-1 to TRBJ2-2; D gene uncertain. V was pared by 7 bases and J by 6 bases, with 12 bases between. In germline, CDR1 is SQVTM, CDR2 ANQGSEA. The CDR3 extends over 12 amino acids. The CDR3: CSAPVSSGELFF. CDR3 nucleotides: TGCAGCGCCCCAGTTAGCTCCGGGGAGCTGTTTTTT.

This clonotype has ten or more counts. V usage is TRBV20-1 and J usage is TRBJ2-1; TRBD1 matches 7 bases. The germline CDR1 and CDR2 sequences are DFQATT and SNEGSKA (reference sequence). Germline trimming cut 3 bases from V and 2 bases from J; bases unmatched to any gene: 4. This CDR3 has 14 residues. The DNA of the CDR3 is TGCAGTGCTAGTGGGACAGTAACCTACAATGAGCAGTTCTTC. It is translated as CSASGTVTYNEQFF.

This sequence joins TRBV5-1 and TRBJ2-5; possibly TRBD1 for D (6 bases). This CDR3 spans 14 amino acids. Germline V lookup: CDR1 SGHRS, CDR2 YFSETQ. V was cut by 0 bases and J by 7 bases, with 13 bases left in between. The CDR3 protein is CASSLDRVRGTQYF. CDR3 DNA: TGCGCCAGCAGCTTGGACAGGGTTCGGGGGACCCAGTACTTC.

This clonotype was seen at least ten times. The chain uses TRBV28 and TRBJ2-7; no clear D. Trimming removed 3 bases from V and 7 bases from J, with 13 bases in between. Germline V CDR1 and CDR2: MDHEN, SYDVKM. The CDR3 has 13 residues. Here the CDR3 DNA reads TGTGCCAGCAGTTTCTTGGGTTTCGGTGAGCAGTACTTC. This translates into CASSFLGFGEQYF.

This clonotype was seen ten or more times. This chain connects TRBV4-3 to TRBJ2-5; tentative D call: TRBD2 (6 bases). V was cut by 0 bases and J by 2 bases, with 10 bases left in between. Germline-derived CDR1 and CDR2 are LGHNA and YSLEER. The CDR3 has 15 amino acids. The chain's CDR3 is CASSQDPGTQETQYF. CDR3 sequence (DNA): TGCGCCAGCAGCCAAGATCCCGGGACTCAAGAGACCCAGTACTTC.

This clonotype was counted many times. The genes are TRBV5-1 and TRBJ2-1; TRBD1 is a possible D gene (6 bases). This CDR3 spans 15 amino acids. V lost 3 bases, J lost 7 bases, and 17 bases lay in between. Germline lookup yields CDR1 SGHRS and CDR2 YFSETQ. The CDR3 loop reads CASSSPPIQGNEQFF. The DNA for the CDR3 is TGCGCCAGCAGCTCCCCTCCTATCCAGGGGAATGAGCAGTTCTTC. Looking up the rest from reference TRBV5-1 and TRBJ2-1 gives the full variable domain: KAGVTQTPRYLIKTRGQQVTLSCSPISGHRSVSWYQQTPGQGLQFLFEYFSETQRNKGNFPGRFSGRQFSNSRSEMNVSTLELGDSALYLCASSSPPIQGNEQFFGPGTRLTVL.

This clonotype was seen many times. This chain links TRBV10-2 with TRBJ2-7, with D tentatively TRBD2 (6 bases). From germline, CDR1 is WSHSY and CDR2 SAAADI. V was clipped by 5 bases and J by 2 bases, with 13 bases between them. CDR3 size: 14 residues. In DNA form, the CDR3 reads TGCGCCAGCAGTTTAGCGGAACCACCCTACGAGCAGTACTTC. Its translation: CASSLAEPPYEQYF.

This clonotype was found many times. This rearrangement joins TRBV20-1 to TRBJ2-4; TRBD2 matches at 8 bases. This CDR3 contains 14 residues. V shed 2 bases and J 5 bases; nucleotides not matched to a gene: 5. CDR1 is DFQATT and CDR2 is SNEGSKA in the germline V gene (reference sequence). The CDR3, as DNA: TGCAGTGCTAGAAGACTAGCGAGGGAAAACATTCAGTACTTC. It codes for CSARRLARENIQYF.

This clonotype was recorded many times. This chain joins TRBV4-3 and TRBJ2-2; no clear D gene. The CDR3 is 16 residues long. The germline V gene encodes CDR1 LGHNA and CDR2 YSLEER. V dropped 5 bases and J dropped 7 bases, with 20 bases sitting between them. In nucleotides, the CDR3 is TGCGCCAGCAGCTTCTCGATCCGGAGTTCTGTCGGGGAGCTGTTTTTT. It yields the protein CASSFSIRSSVGELFF.

This clonotype came up many times. The chain has TRBV3-1 and TRBJ2-7; D remains unclear. Deletions cut 5 bases from V and 6 bases from J, with 17 bases between. Germline V lookup: CDR1 LGHDT, CDR2 YNNKEL (reference sequence). The CDR3 is 14 amino acids. The CDR3 DNA follows: TGTGCCAGCAGCGTAGACGGTTTATGGGGCGAGCAGTACTTC. Translation: CASSVDGLWGEQYF.